This TCR beta chain is drawn from a study of blood T cell repertoires in COVID-19. Across the whole study: The analysed material was cDNA or gDNA that came from T cells, B-cell-depleted T cells, or PBMCs.

The V gene's germline CDR1 is MNHEY and CDR2 SMNVEV (reference sequence). The CDR3 loop spans 14 amino acids. V lost 6 bases, J lost 6 bases, and 16 bases lay in between. The method was immunoSEQ multiplex PCR; TCRdb's version includes in-frame clones alone and lacks a portion of them. The sample shows some 200,000 clones, 65% to 85% of them seen only once. The sequence came from a woman in her sixties with acute or convalescent COVID-19. The sample comprised peripheral blood. This chain links TRBV27 with TRBJ2-3; D remains unclear. CDR3 sequence reads: CASSPRVVLDTQYF. CDR3 sequence (DNA): TGTGCCAGCAGCCCTCGGGTTGTTTTGGATACGCAGTATTTT.